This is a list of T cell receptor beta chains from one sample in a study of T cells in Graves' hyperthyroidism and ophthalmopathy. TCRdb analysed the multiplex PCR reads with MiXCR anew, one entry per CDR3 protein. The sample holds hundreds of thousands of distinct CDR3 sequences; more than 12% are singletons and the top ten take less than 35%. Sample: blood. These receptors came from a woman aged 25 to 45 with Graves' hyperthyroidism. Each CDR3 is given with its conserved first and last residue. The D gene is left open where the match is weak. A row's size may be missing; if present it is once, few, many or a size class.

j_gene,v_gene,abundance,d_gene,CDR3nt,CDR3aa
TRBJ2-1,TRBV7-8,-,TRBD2,TGTGCCAGCAGCGCCACTAGCGGTTTTTCCTACAATGAGCAGTTCTTC,CASSATSGFSYNEQFF
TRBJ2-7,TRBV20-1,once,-,TGCAAAACGGGAGCATCCTACGAGCAGTACTTC,CKTGASYEQYF
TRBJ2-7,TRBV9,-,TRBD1,TGTGCCAGCCCTAAGACAGGGGGCATAGACTACGAGCAGTACTTC,CASPKTGGIDYEQYF
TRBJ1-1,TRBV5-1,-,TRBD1,TGCGCCAGCAGCTTGGGCGGACAGGGACTCACTGAAGCTTTCTTT,CASSLGGQGLTEAFF
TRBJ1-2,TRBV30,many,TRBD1,TGTGCCTGGAATGAAGGGGGCAGGGGAAATGGCTACACCTTC,CAWNEGGRGNGYTF
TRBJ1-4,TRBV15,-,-,TGTGCCACCAGCAGAGGGAACAGTAGGAATGAAAAACTGTTTTTT,CATSRGNSRNEKLFF
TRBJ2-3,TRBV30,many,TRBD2,TGTGCCTGGAGCCTTAGCGGGGGAAACACAGATACGCAGTATTTT,CAWSLSGGNTDTQYF
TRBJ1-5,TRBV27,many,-,TGTGCCAGCAGTTTATGGGCAGCTAGTGATGTCCAGCCCCAGCATTTT,CASSLWAASDVQPQHF
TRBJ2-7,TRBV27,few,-,TGTGCCAGCATCCTAGCGATTACAATCAACGAGCAGTACTTC,CASILAITINEQYF
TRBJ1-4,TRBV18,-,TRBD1,TGTGCCAGCTCCCTATCCGGGACAGGGGGCCTTGAAAAACTGTTTTTT,CASSLSGTGGLEKLFF
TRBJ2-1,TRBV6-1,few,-,TGTGCCAGCAGAGGAACTACCTATGAGCAGTTCTTC,CASRGTTYEQFF
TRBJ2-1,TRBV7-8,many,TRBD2,TGTGCCAGCAGCGAGAGCGGGGGCTACAATGAGCAGTTCTTC,CASSESGGYNEQFF
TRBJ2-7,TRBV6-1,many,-,TGTGCCAGCAGTCCGGACACAACCTCATACGAGCAGTACTTC,CASSPDTTSYEQYF
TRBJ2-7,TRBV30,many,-,TGTGCCTGGAGTGTAAACTCCTACGAGCAGTACTTC,CAWSVNSYEQYF
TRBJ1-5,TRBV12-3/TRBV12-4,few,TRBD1,TGTGCCAGCAGTCTCGACCCCCGGGACAGGGGTTACGATCAGCCCCAGCATTTT,CASSLDPRDRGYDQPQHF
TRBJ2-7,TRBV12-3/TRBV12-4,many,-,TGTGCCAGCAGTGCGGATTGGGAGCAGTACTTC,CASSADWEQYF
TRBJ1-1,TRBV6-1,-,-,TGTGCCAGCACCTTCAACCCGGAGGCGGAAGCTTTCTTT,CASTFNPEAEAFF
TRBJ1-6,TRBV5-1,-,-,TGCGCCAGCAGCGGGGGACAACCGGGTTCACCCCTCCACTTT,CASSGGQPGSPLHF
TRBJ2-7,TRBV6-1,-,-,TGTGCCAGCAGATTCGCCGGGACACACTACGAGCAGTACTTC,CASRFAGTHYEQYF
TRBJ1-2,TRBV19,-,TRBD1,TGTGCCAGTAGTACCCCCGGGACAGGGACCCGGGCTAACTATGGCTACACCTTC,CASSTPGTGTRANYGYTF
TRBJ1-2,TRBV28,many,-,TGTGCCAGCAGTCCAATCGGGCAGACACTTTATGGCTACACCTTC,CASSPIGQTLYGYTF
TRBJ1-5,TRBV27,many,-,TGTGCCACCGGAGACAGGAGAAATCAGCCCCAGCATTTT,CATGDRRNQPQHF
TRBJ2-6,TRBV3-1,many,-,TGTGCCAGCAGCCGCAGTAAGGGCGGCTCTGGGGCCAACGTCCTGACTTTC,CASSRSKGGSGANVLTF
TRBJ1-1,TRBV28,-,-,TGTGCCAGCAGTTTAGCTCGACAGAGGGAAGCTTTCTTT,CASSLARQREAFF
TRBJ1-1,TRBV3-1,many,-,TGTGCCAGCAGCCAACGGCCCACTATGCTGAACACTGAAGCTTTCTTT,CASSQRPTMLNTEAFF
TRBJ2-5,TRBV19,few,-,TGTGCCAGTAGTATGTCGCGGGAAGGGCCCCAAGAGACCCAGTACTTC,CASSMSREGPQETQYF
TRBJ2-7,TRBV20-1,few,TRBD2,TGCAGTGCTAGGGGACTAGCGGACATAACCTACGAGCAGTACTTC,CSARGLADITYEQYF
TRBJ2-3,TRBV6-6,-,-,TGTGCCAGCAGTTACTCGAGGCCGGCACTAAGCACAGATACGCAGTATTTT,CASSYSRPALSTDTQYF
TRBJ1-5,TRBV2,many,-,TGTGCCAGCAGTGAGGAGGAGAATCAGCCCCAGCATTTT,CASSEEENQPQHF
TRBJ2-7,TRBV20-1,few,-,TGCAGTGCCAAGGCGGCGTGGACAGAAAGCTACGAGCAGTACTTC,CSAKAAWTESYEQYF
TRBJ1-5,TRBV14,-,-,TGTGCCAGCAGCCAAGATCACAGGGTCAATCAGCCCCAGCATTTT,CASSQDHRVNQPQHF
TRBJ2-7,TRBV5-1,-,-,TGCGCCAGCAGCGGGGGGCTCCTCTCCTACGAGCAGTACTTC,CASSGGLLSYEQYF
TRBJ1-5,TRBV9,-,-,TGTGCCAGCAGCGTAGATCCTGGCAGTCCCAATCAGCCCCAGCATTTT,CASSVDPGSPNQPQHF
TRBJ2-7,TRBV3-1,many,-,TGTGCCAGCAGCCAAGGAACAGGTTCCTACGAGCAGTACTTC,CASSQGTGSYEQYF
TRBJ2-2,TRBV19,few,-,TGTGCCAGTAGTTCCGGCCCCGCCGCCCCCAGCGCCGGGGAGCTGTTTTTT,CASSSGPAAPSAGELFF
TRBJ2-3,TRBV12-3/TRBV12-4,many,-,TGTGCCAGCAGTTTAGCACTTCTCACAGATACGCAGTATTTT,CASSLALLTDTQYF
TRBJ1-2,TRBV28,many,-,TGTGCCAGCAGTTTCCCCGCAAACTATGGCTACACCTTC,CASSFPANYGYTF
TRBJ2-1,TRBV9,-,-,TGTGCCAGCAGCGATCCCAAAGCCCGGACGGGCTACAATGAGCAGTTCTTC,CASSDPKARTGYNEQFF
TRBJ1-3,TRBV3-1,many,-,TGTGCCAGCAGCCAAGATGTGGGGGCCTCTGGAAACACCATATATTTT,CASSQDVGASGNTIYF
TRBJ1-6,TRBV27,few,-,TGTGCCAGCAGTATAAGTGGTGGCAGACCTAATTCACCCCTCCACTTT,CASSISGGRPNSPLHF
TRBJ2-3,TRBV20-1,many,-,TGCAGTGCTAGAAGACAGGTCAGCACAGATACGCAGTATTTT,CSARRQVSTDTQYF
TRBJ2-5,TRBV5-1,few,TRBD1,TGCGCCAGCACCCGACAGGGGGCGATTGGGGCTAGTATCAAAGAGACCCAGTACTTC,CASTRQGAIGASIKETQYF
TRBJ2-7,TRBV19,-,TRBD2,TGTGCCAGTAGTACCACTAGCGGGACGCTCCACGAGCAGTACTTC,CASSTTSGTLHEQYF
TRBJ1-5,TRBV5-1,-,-,TGCGCCAGCAGCTTGGCGGGGGAGGCGCAGCCCCAGCATTTT,CASSLAGEAQPQHF
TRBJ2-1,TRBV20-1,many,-,TGCGGGCAGGTAAAGTCCTACAATGAGCAGTTCTTC,CGQVKSYNEQFF
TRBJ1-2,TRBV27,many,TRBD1,TGTGCCAGCAGTTTAGGGACAGGGTCCCTTCTTGGCTACACCTTC,CASSLGTGSLLGYTF
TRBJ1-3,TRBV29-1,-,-,TGCAGCGTGATGGGGACGGCCGATCGAATAAACACCATATATTTT,CSVMGTADRINTIYF
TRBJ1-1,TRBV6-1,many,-,TGTGCCAGCAGGGACCCTGGGCGATCTAACACTGAAGCTTTCTTT,CASRDPGRSNTEAFF
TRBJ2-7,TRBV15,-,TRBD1,TGTGCCACCAGCAGTGAATCCGGGACAGGGTATTACGAGCAGTACTTC,CATSSESGTGYYEQYF
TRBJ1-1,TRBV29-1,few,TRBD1,TGCAGCGTCGAGACAGGGCTGGCTTTCTTT,CSVETGLAFF
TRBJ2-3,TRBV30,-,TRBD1,TGTGCCTGGAGGACAGGGAGCACAGATACGCAGTATTTT,CAWRTGSTDTQYF
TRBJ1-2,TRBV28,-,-,TGTGCCACCTACCGGGACATATCTGCTCCCGACAGCTATGGCTACACCTTC,CATYRDISAPDSYGYTF
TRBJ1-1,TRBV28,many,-,TGTGCCAGCGGGGGCCTTGAAGCTTTCTTT,CASGGLEAFF
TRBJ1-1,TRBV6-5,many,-,TGTGCCAGCAGTTACTCGGGTCGGAACACTGAAGCTTTCTTT,CASSYSGRNTEAFF
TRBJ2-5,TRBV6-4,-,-,TGTGCCAGCAGTTACTATCGCGGAGAGACCCAGTACTTC,CASSYYRGETQYF
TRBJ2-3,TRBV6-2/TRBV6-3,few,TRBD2,TGTGCCCGCAGCACCGGACTAGCGGGAGATACGCAGTATTTT,CARSTGLAGDTQYF
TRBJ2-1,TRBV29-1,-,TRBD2,TGCAGCGTTGTCTTTCTAGCGGGAGTCCCATCCTACAATGAGCAGTTCTTC,CSVVFLAGVPSYNEQFF
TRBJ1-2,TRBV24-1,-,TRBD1,TGTGCCACCAGTGACGCACAGGGGGCGCAGGGCTACACCTTC,CATSDAQGAQGYTF
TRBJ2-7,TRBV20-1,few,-,TGCAGTGCTACCAGGGACAATCGGGGATACGAGCAGTACTTC,CSATRDNRGYEQYF